The present T cell receptor beta chain was sequenced within a study of naive and memory T cell subsets. The germline gives CDR1 SQVTM, CDR2 ANQGSEA. This CDR3 region has 17 residues. V was clipped by 6 bases and J by 0 bases, with 18 bases between them. An equimolar mix of two oligonucleotides served as the beta constant-region primer for TRBC1 and TRBC2. The ligated cDNA underwent four PCR rounds using SP2 and nested alpha and beta constant-region primers. TCRdb called the UMI-ligation and nested PCR reads again in MiXCR, with one record for every CDR3 protein. The table records 85,000 or so distinct CDR3 sequences, about 10% of them present only once. CD8 T cells were positively selected from what remained after CD4 positive selection. In its sample, this clonotype was seen many times. No antigen is known for it. Study findings and constraints: Expression changes during T cell differentiation may affect RNA-based TCR counts. Each distinct alpha or beta sequence counts as one clonotype.

The source of this sequence is a human donor in good health. The sequencing sample was made of naive CD8+ T cells from blood. This chain uses TRBV29-1 with TRBJ2-6, with D maybe TRBD1 (5 bases). The CDR3 is CSVYWGRIHSGANVLTF. CDR3 in DNA: TGCAGCGTATATTGGGGCAGAATTCACTCTGGGGCCAACGTCCTGACTTTC.